The 16 T cell receptor beta chains presented below share a single source sample, sequenced in a study of blood T cell repertoires in COVID-19. Sequencing used immunoSEQ multiplex PCR; TCRdb keeps in-frame clones, though not all of them. Of under 250,000 clones detected, around 82% appear once; the ten largest clones hold under 3.5%. The sequenced sample was peripheral blood. These receptors were obtained from a man in his forties or fifties with active or convalescent COVID-19.

The chain employs TRBV7-2 and TRBJ2-6; D remains ambiguous. Trimming removed 5 bases from V and 1 base from J, with 9 bases in between. The CDR3 totals 15 residues. The germline CDR1 and CDR2 sequences are SGHTA and FQGNSA. The DNA for the CDR3 is TGTGCCAGCAGCCTTAGGAGATCTGGGGCCAACGTCCTGACTTTC. This encodes CASSLRRSGANVLTF. Filled out from reference TRBV7-2 and TRBJ2-6, the complete variable domain reads GAGVSQSPSNKVTEKGKDVELRCDPISGHTALYWYRQSLGQGLEFLIYFQGNSAPDKSGLPSDRFSAERTGGSVSTLTIQRTQQEDSAVYLCASSLRRSGANVLTFGAGSRLTVL.

The CDR3 reads CSVELTSGGAGETQYF. For the CDR3, the DNA is TGCAGCGTTGAATTGACTAGCGGGGGGGCGGGTGAGACCCAGTACTTC. The chain carries TRBV29-1 and TRBJ2-5; 14 positions match TRBD2. In germline, CDR1 is SQVTM, CDR2 ANQGSEA. J gave up 5 bases and V 2 bases, and 7 bases lay outside the gene matches. The CDR3 is 16 residues long.

The CDR3 bases are TGCAGTGCTAGTCCCGACAGCAACACTGAAGCTTTCTTT. The encoded protein is CSASPDSNTEAFF. V usage is TRBV20-1 and J usage is TRBJ1-1; a possible D gene is TRBD1 (5 bases). The CDR3 consists of 13 residues. The V gene lost 3 bases and the J gene lost 2 bases, with 10 bases spanning the gap. Germline loops: CDR1 DFQATT, CDR2 SNEGSKA (reference sequence).

V and J are TRBV25-1 and TRBJ2-1, with D perhaps TRBD2 (6 bases). Germline V lookup: CDR1 MGHDK, CDR2 SYGVNS. This CDR3 spans 16 amino acids. The V end was cut by 4 bases, the J end by 0 bases, with 13 bases between. The CDR3 spells CASSGPSSGSYNEQFF. The CDR3 DNA follows: TGTGCCAGCAGTGGTCCAAGTAGCGGCTCCTACAATGAGCAGTTCTTC.

This chain links TRBV19 with TRBJ2-1, with 8 positions matching TRBD1. The CDR3 loop spans 11 amino acids. The germline V gene has CDR1 LNHDA and CDR2 SQIVND (reference sequence). V shed 6 bases and J 9 bases; nucleotides not matched to a gene: 1. For the CDR3, the DNA is TGTGCCAGTAGGGGGACAGGTGAGCAGTTCTTC. This encodes CASRGTGEQFF.

The chain links TRBV10-3 to TRBJ2-2, with D maybe TRBD2 (5 bases). The germline V and J ends were trimmed by 8 bases and 2 bases, with 18 bases remaining between them. From germline, CDR1 is ENHRY and CDR2 SYGVKD. The CDR3 spans 16 residues. CDR3 bases: TGTGCCATCGCTTACGGGGAGACCATCAACACCGGGGAGCTGTTTTTT. It yields the protein CAIAYGETINTGELFF.

The CDR3 DNA follows: TGTGCCAGCTCACCGGGACAGGGGATGAACACTGAAGCTTTCTTT. Translating gives CASSPGQGMNTEAFF. The rearrangement links TRBV18 to TRBJ1-1; 10 bases fit TRBD1. This CDR3 comprises 15 residues. The ends lost 3 bases at V and 0 bases at J; junction bases unmatched: 1. Per the germline V gene, CDR1 is KGHSH and CDR2 is LQKENI.

V is TRBV6-5 and J is TRBJ1-5, with a possible D match to TRBD1 (5 bases). CDR3 size: 13 residues. With 6 bases removed from V and 6 bases from J, the gap between germline ends came to 12 bases. Per the germline V gene, CDR1 is MNHEY and CDR2 is SVGAGI. CDR3 loop: CASSPGHGQPQHF. The CDR3, as DNA: TGTGCCAGCAGCCCCGGACACGGTCAGCCCCAGCATTTT.

The chain has TRBV15 and TRBJ2-7, with 7 bases fitting TRBD1. The CDR3 length is 16 residues. With V trimmed by 0 bases and J by 2 bases, 7 bases remained unmatched. Germline CDR1 reads LNHNV; CDR2 reads YYDKDF (reference sequence). The CDR3 loop is CATSRDKAGGTYEQYF. CDR3 DNA: TGTGCCACCAGCAGAGATAAGGCAGGGGGAACCTACGAGCAGTACTTC. Based on the CDR3 plus reference TRBV15 and TRBJ2-7, the full variable domain is DAMVIQNPRYQVTQFGKPVTLSCSQTLNHNVMYWYQQKSSQAPKLLFHYYDKDFNNEADTPDNFQSRRPNTSFCFLDIRSPGLGDTAMYLCATSRDKAGGTYEQYFGPGTRLTVT.

The chain is built from TRBV5-1 and TRBJ2-3; D uncertain. Germline V gives CDR1 SGHRS, CDR2 YFSETQ. Trimming stripped 1 base from V and 2 bases from J, with 8 bases between. The CDR3 runs to 14 residues. CDR3 DNA sequence: TGCGCCAGCAGCTTGACCTACCTCACAGATACGCAGTATTTT. Its translation is CASSLTYLTDTQYF.

J is TRBJ2-3 and V is TRBV5-6; 10 nucleotides align to TRBD2. Germline assignment: CDR1 SGHDT and CDR2 YYEEEE. J was trimmed by 3 bases and V by 4 bases; bases with no gene match: 11. This CDR3 contains 17 residues. CDR3 DNA: TGTGCCAGCAGCGATGGTGGGCTAGCGGGGGTGACAGATACGCAGTATTTT. Protein product: CASSDGGLAGVTDTQYF.

The rearrangement joins TRBV6-7 to TRBJ2-5; 8 bases match TRBD2. Being an ORF, TRBV6-7 has a function that is uncertain. V lost 0 bases, J lost 4 bases, and 1 base stayed unmatched. CDR3 length: 14 residues. The CDR3 loop reads CASSYSRGAETQYF. CDR3 DNA sequence: TGTGCCAGCAGTTACTCGCGGGGGGCAGAGACCCAGTACTTC.

V and J are TRBV9 and TRBJ1-3; D remains unclear. The ends were cut back, 0 bases at V and 2 bases at J, with 9 bases in the middle. CDR1 and CDR2 (germline): SGDLS, YYNGEE. The CDR3 covers 15 residues. The CDR3 is CASSVAAGTGNTIYF. DNA for the CDR3: TGTGCCAGCAGCGTAGCGGCGGGGACTGGAAACACCATATATTTT.

V usage is TRBV9 and J usage is TRBJ2-7, with 9 positions matching TRBD1. The CDR3 is 15 residues long. The V gene's germline CDR1 is SGDLS and CDR2 YYNGEE. J gave up 5 bases and V 4 bases, and 10 bases lay outside the gene matches. The CDR3 DNA reads TGTGCCAGCAGCATTTTCGGGACAGGGAAAGACGAGCAGTACTTC. Encoded protein: CASSIFGTGKDEQYF.

The V and J genes are TRBV28 and TRBJ2-7, with TRBD2 identical over 9 bases. Germline lookup yields CDR1 MDHEN and CDR2 SYDVKM. This CDR3 has 14 amino acids. After removal of 2 bases from V and 9 bases from J, the junction contained 8 bases not matched to a gene. This CDR3 is CASSLAGGPSGQYF. The CDR3 bases are TGTGCCAGCAGTTTAGCGGGAGGGCCTTCAGGGCAGTACTTC.

The chain employs TRBV5-6 and TRBJ1-6; D possibly corresponds to TRBD1 (6 bases). CDR3 size: 15 residues. V lost 0 bases and J 7 bases, leaving 11 bases between the germline ends. Germline CDR1 reads SGHDT; CDR2 reads YYEEEE. The CDR3 region is CASSLGQGTNSPLHF. CDR3 DNA sequence: TGTGCCAGCAGCTTGGGGCAGGGGACCAATTCACCCCTCCACTTT.